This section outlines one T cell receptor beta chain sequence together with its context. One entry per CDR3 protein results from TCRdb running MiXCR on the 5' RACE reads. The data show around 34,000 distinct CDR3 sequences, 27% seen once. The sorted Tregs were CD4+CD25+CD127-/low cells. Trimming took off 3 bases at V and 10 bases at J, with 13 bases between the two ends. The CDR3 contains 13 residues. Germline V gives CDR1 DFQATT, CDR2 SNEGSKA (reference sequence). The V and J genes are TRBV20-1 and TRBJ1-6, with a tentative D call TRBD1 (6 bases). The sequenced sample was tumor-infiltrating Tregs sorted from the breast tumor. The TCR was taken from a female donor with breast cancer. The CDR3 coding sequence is TGCAGTGCTAGTATGGACAGCGAATCACCCCTCCACTTT. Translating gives CSASMDSESPLHF.